The TCR beta chain described here comes from a study of control samples from healthy donors and cancer patients. There are 15 residues in the CDR3. The ends were cut back, 0 bases at V and 3 bases at J, with 15 bases in the middle. CDR1 GTSNPN and CDR2 SVGIG come from the germline V gene (reference sequence). Only in-frame clones appear in the TCRdb table, and some are missing; sequencing was by immunoSEQ multiplex PCR. The data show fewer than 500,000 clones, with about 93% seen just once and about 6.3% held by the top ten. V and J are TRBV30 and TRBJ2-7; D is perhaps TRBD1 (6 bases). The receptor was derived from a man aged 35 to 55 with head and neck cancer. The sequenced sample consisted of PBMCs. CDR3 sequence: CAWSVLGAINYEQYF. The DNA of the CDR3 is TGTGCCTGGAGTGTACTGGGGGCCATAAACTACGAGCAGTACTTC.